The clone carrying this T cell receptor beta chain came up a few times. This record comes from a study of cytomegalovirus exposure and HLA in healthy donors. The CDR3 has 13 amino acids. V was shortened by 3 bases and J by 1 base, with 7 bases between the two germline ends. In germline, CDR1 is MNHEY, CDR2 SMNVEV (reference sequence). 13 Jbeta primers and 60 Vbeta primers were used for the PCR. Method: immunoSEQ multiplex PCR; TCRdb's copy keeps in-frame clones and lacks some. Of about 180,000 clones listed, roughly 82% are singletons. Sequencing input: PBMCs. This TCR was sampled from a woman between 50 and 59 years old in good health and CMV-seronegative. The genes are TRBV27 and TRBJ2-7; D might be TRBD1 (5 bases). The CDR3 is CASSLKGSYEQYF. For the CDR3, the DNA is TGTGCCAGCAGTTTGAAGGGGTCCTACGAGCAGTACTTC.